This T cell receptor beta chain comes out of a study of molecular identifiers for immune sequencing clone quantification. MiXCR, applied by TCRdb to the PCR reads, yields one record per CDR3 protein. The table lists about 510,000 distinct CDR3 sequences, around 25% of them singletons. Study observations and caveats: The sizes of highly expanded clones could be underestimated when identical TCR molecules share a barcode.

This clonotype was counted ten times or more. What it recognizes is unknown. V lost 6 bases and J lost 5; bases outside the gene matches: 18. Germline lookup yields CDR1 SEHNR and CDR2 FQNEAQ (reference sequence). The CDR3 covers 17 residues. This TCR was sampled from a human donor in good health. Some libraries in this study had Jurkat cell RNA spiked in. Sequencing was performed on naive CD8+ T cells from blood, with Jurkat cell RNA spiked in. Documented subset: FACS-sorted CD8+CD4-CCR7+CD45RA+ naive T cells. This chain links TRBV7-9 with TRBJ1-1; 7 nucleotides match TRBD1. The CDR3, as DNA: TGTGCCAGCAGTCCTGACCGGGACAGCGGGGGTTGGACTGAAGCTTTCTTT. Translated: CASSPDRDSGGWTEAFF.